This TCR beta chain was identified in a study of T cell responses to AZD1222 COVID-19 vaccine. The V end lost 3 bases, the J end lost 0 bases, and 12 bases lay between the germline ends. The CDR3 is 16 amino acids. Germline V gene sequence: CDR1 LNHDA, CDR2 SQIVND (reference sequence). A remark on this clone: Its antigen is unknown.

Whole-study findings and limits: Vaccine-associated CD4 TCRs spanned spike, dominant at 160-218 and 743-854.

This table comes from immunoSEQ multiplex PCR, and its TCRdb copy is limited to in-frame clones, with some not included. There are 150,000 to 200,000 clones in the sample; more than 90% occur only once, and 2.5% to 3% lies in the top ten. The sequence came from an adult in good health. Specimen: peripheral blood, collected on day 0 of AZD1222 vaccination. The chain couples TRBV19 to TRBJ1-5; D is possibly TRBD1 (5 bases). The DNA of the CDR3 is TGTGCCAGTAGTATGCCAGGGCCCTATAGCAATCAGCCCCAGCATTTT. Translated, it gives CASSMPGPYSNQPQHF.